This entry is about one T cell receptor (beta chain). This entry belongs to a study of cytomegalovirus exposure and HLA in healthy donors. The V gene's germline CDR1 is MNHEY and CDR2 SMNVEV (reference sequence). J lost 2 bases, V lost 2 bases, and 0 bases had no gene match. The CDR3 runs to 14 residues. PCR involved 60 Vbeta and 13 Jbeta primers. Generated by immunoSEQ multiplex PCR, the TCRdb table keeps only in-frame clones and is missing some. The sample consists of roughly 160,000 clones, around four fifths of them appearing once. Sequenced sample: PBMCs. This sequence joins TRBV27 and TRBJ2-1; TRBD2 aligns across 7 bases. This clonotype was obtained from a boy aged 2 to 10 in good health and CMV-seronegative. The CDR3 coding sequence is TGTGCCAGCAGTTTAAGCGGGACCTACAATGAGCAGTTCTTC. It translates to CASSLSGTYNEQFF.